One T cell receptor (beta chain) is described in this entry. An immunoSEQ assay, version v3.0, was performed at survey level. A target of about 40,000-55,000 T-cell genomes per sample was set for sequencing. TCRdb's copy holds only in-frame clones and misses some; the assay was immunoSEQ multiplex PCR. This sample carries 25,000 to 30,000 clones, 90% to 95% of them seen once, and the ten largest clones take approximately 4%. Per germline, CDR1 SGHVS and CDR2 FQNEAQ. V lost 5 bases to trimming and J lost 10 bases, with 18 bases between them. CDR3 length equals 14 residues. This entry is derived from a study of long-term antiretroviral therapy in people with HIV.

This TCR was recovered from a man between 18 and 35 years old with HIV. This chain links TRBV7-8 with TRBJ2-1; D may be TRBD2 (6 bases). This specimen consisted of unsorted PBMCs, obtained 3.1 years after starting antiretroviral therapy. The CDR3 spells CASSTLQTSQEQFF. CDR3 nucleotide sequence: TGTGCCAGCAGCACGTTACAGACTAGTCAGGAGCAGTTCTTC.